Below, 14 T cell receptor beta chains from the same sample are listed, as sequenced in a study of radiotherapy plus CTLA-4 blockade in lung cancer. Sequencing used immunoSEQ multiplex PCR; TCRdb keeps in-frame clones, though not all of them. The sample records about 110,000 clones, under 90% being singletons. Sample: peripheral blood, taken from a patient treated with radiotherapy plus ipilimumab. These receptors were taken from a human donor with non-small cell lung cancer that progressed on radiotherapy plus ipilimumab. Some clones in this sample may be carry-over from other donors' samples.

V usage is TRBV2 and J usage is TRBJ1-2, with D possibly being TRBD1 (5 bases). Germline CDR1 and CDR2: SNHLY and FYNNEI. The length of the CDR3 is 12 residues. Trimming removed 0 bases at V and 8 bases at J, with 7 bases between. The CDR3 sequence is CASSEARGGYTF. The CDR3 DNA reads TGTGCCAGCAGTGAAGCCCGGGGGGGCTACACCTTC.

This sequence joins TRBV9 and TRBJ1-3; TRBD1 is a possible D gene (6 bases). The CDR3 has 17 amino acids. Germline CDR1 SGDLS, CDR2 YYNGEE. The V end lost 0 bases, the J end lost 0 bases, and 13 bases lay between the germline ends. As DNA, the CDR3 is TGTGCCAGCAGCGTAGCTTTGGGGACATACTCTGGAAACACCATATATTTT. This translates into CASSVALGTYSGNTIYF.

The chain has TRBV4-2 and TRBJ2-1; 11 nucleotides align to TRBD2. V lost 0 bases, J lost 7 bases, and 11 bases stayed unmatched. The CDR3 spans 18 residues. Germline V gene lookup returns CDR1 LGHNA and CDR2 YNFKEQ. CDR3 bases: TGTGCCAGCAGCCAAGATGGTATAGCGGGGGGGCATGGAAATGAGCAGTTCTTC. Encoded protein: CASSQDGIAGGHGNEQFF.

The CDR3 region has the DNA TGTGCCAGCAGGGGAGGACTCGGGGCTGGCTACACCTTC. Encoded protein: CASRGGLGAGYTF. The gene calls are TRBV6-4 and TRBJ1-2, with D possibly being TRBD1 (5 bases). CDR3 size: 13 residues. The V gene's germline CDR1 is MRHNA and CDR2 SNTAGT. Trimming took off 6 bases at V and 7 bases at J, with 15 bases between the two ends.

CDR3 bases: TGTGCCAGCAGCGCGACAGGGAATGGCTACACCTTC. The encoded protein is CASSATGNGYTF. The chain employs TRBV6-5 and TRBJ1-2; 7 bases are shared with TRBD1. V shed 6 bases and J 6 bases; nucleotides not matched to a gene: 4. Looked up from germline, CDR1 is MNHEY and CDR2 is SVGAGI. This CDR3 region has 12 residues.

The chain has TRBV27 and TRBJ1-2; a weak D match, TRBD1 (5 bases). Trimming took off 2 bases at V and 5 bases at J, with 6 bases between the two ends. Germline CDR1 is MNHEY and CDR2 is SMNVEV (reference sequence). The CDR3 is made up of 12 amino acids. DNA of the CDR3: TGTGCCAGCAGTTTAGAGGGGTATGGCTACACCTTC. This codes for CASSLEGYGYTF.

The CDR3 sequence is CASSIEETGGYDQPQHF. The CDR3 DNA reads as TGTGCCAGTAGTATAGAAGAGACGGGGGGGTACGATCAGCCCCAGCATTTT. This chain uses TRBV19 with TRBJ1-5, with D perhaps matching TRBD1 (5 bases). Germline CDR1 LNHDA, CDR2 SQIVND (reference sequence). The CDR3 runs to 17 residues. V shed 0 bases and J shed 5 bases, with 17 bases lying between them.

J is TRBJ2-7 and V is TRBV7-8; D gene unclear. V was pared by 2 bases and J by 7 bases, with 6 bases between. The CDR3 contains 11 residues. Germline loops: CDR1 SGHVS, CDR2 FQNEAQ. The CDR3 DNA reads TGTGCCAGCAGCTTAACGGAAGAGCAGTACTTC. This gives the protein CASSLTEEQYF. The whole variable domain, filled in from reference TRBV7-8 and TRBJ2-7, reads GAGVSQSPRYKVAKRGQDVALRCDPISGHVSLFWYQQALGQGPEFLTYFQNEAQLDKSGLPSDRFFAERPEGSVSTLKIQRTQQEDSAVYLCASSLTEEQYFGPGTRLTVT.

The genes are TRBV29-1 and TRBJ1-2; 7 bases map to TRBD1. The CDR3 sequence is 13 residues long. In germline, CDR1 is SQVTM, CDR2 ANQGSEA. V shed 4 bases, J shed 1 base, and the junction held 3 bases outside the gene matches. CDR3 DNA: TGCAGCGTTGGGACAGGTTTTAACTATGGCTACACCTTC. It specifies CSVGTGFNYGYTF.

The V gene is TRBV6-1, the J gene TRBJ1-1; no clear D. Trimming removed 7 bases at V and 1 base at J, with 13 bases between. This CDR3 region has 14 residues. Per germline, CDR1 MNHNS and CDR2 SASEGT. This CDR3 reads CASISSGWNTEAFF. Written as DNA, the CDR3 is TGTGCCAGCATATCGTCCGGTTGGAACACTGAAGCTTTCTTT.

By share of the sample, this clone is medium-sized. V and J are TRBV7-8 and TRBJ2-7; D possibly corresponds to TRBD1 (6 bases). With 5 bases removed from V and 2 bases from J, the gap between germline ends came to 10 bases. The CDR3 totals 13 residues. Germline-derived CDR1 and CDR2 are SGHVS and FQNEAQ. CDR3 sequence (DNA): TGTGCCAGCAGCATGGGACAAGCCTACGAGCAGTACTTC. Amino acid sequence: CASSMGQAYEQYF.

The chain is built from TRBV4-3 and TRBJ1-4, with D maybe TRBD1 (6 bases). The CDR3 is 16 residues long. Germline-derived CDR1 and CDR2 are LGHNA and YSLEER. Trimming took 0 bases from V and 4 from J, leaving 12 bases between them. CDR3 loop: CASSQDRSGVNEKLFF. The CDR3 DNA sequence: TGCGCCAGCAGCCAAGACAGATCAGGGGTTAATGAAAAACTGTTTTTT.

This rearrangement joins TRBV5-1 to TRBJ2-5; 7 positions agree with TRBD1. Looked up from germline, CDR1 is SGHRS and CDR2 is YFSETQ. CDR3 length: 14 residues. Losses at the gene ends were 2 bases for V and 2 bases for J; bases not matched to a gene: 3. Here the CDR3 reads CASSFGDSQETQYF. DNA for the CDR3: TGCGCCAGCAGCTTTGGGGACAGTCAAGAGACCCAGTACTTC.

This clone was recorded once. CDR3 region: CASSNPRRDTSTDTQYF. Here the CDR3 DNA reads TGTGCCAGCAGCAATCCCCGTCGGGACACAAGCACAGATACGCAGTATTTT. The chain is built from TRBV21-1 and TRBJ2-3; the table gives TRBD1 as D, unverified against the DNA. TRBV21-1 is an annotated pseudogene. The CDR3 spans 17 residues.